Presented here are 11 T cell receptor beta chains from one specimen sequenced in a study of tissue T cells after allogeneic stem cell transplantation. Only in-frame clones appear in the TCRdb table, and some are missing; sequencing was by immunoSEQ multiplex PCR. This table has 9,500 to 15,000 clones, roughly 70% appearing once. The source was tissue from the right colon, collected at autopsy. The receptors were gathered from a woman between 18 and 50 years old with breast cancer.

The genes are TRBV5-5 and TRBJ2-5, with 9 nucleotides matching TRBD2. V dropped 1 base and J dropped 5; count of bases not matched to a gene: 9. Germline assignment: CDR1 SGHKS and CDR2 YYEKEE (reference sequence). The CDR3 extends over 16 amino acids. The CDR3 DNA sequence: TGTGCCAGCAGCTTGTTGTTTCGGCGGGAGGGGGAGACCCAGTACTTC. Translation gives CASSLLFRREGETQYF.

A few counts support this clone. The V and J genes are TRBV30 and TRBJ1-2; 10 nucleotides agree with TRBD1. The V gene end was trimmed by 8 bases and the J gene end by 6 bases; junction bases not matched to a gene: 9. This CDR3 is 13 amino acids long. Germline V lookup: CDR1 GTSNPN, CDR2 SVGIG (reference sequence). The CDR3 DNA is TGTGCCAGAGGACAGGGGGGGGAGAATGGCTACACCTTC. As protein: CARGQGGENGYTF.

The V gene is TRBV11-3, the J gene TRBJ2-2; 7 positions match TRBD1. The CDR3 runs to 15 residues. The J segment lost 0 bases and the V segment lost 4 bases, leaving 2 bases of the junction unmatched. Germline values: CDR1 SGHNT, CDR2 YENEEA. The DNA of the CDR3 is TGTGCCAGCAGCTCCGGGACAGCGAACACCGGGGAGCTGTTTTTT. Its protein product is CASSSGTANTGELFF.

The chain combines TRBV6-1 with TRBJ1-6; D gene unclear. V was shortened by 2 bases and J by 6 bases, with 14 bases between the two germline ends. There are 16 residues in the CDR3. Germline lookup yields CDR1 MNHNS and CDR2 SASEGT. For the CDR3, the DNA is TGTGCCAGCAGTGAACAGGACGGGGTGGGTAATTCACCCCTCCACTTT. This translates into CASSEQDGVGNSPLHF.

The CDR3 loop is CASSDSTGADSPLHF. The CDR3 DNA is TGTGCCAGCAGTGACTCGACAGGGGCGGATTCACCCCTCCACTTT. The chain uses TRBV2 and TRBJ1-6; 8 positions match TRBD1. This CDR3 is built from 15 residues. Germline CDR1 is SNHLY and CDR2 is FYNNEI. After removal of 3 bases from V and 8 bases from J, the junction contained 6 bases not matched to a gene.

As for this clone: Other DNA sequences in this sample translate to the same CDR3. The chain employs TRBV5-1 and TRBJ2-3; possibly TRBD1 or TRBD2 for D (5 bases each). The CDR3 covers 14 residues. V dropped 4 bases and J dropped 0 bases, with 9 bases sitting between them. Germline V CDR1 and CDR2: SGHRS, YFSETQ. CDR3 in DNA: TGCGCCAGCAGCCCGGGACCTAGCACAGATACGCAGTATTTT. It yields the protein CASSPGPSTDTQYF.

The count of this clone is one. V is TRBV14 and J is TRBJ2-3, with 8 positions matching TRBD2. This CDR3 comprises 17 residues. With 0 bases clipped from V and 2 bases from J, the junction kept 7 bases outside the gene matches. Germline loops: CDR1 SGHDN, CDR2 FVKESK. In nucleotides, the CDR3 is TGTGCCAGCAGCCAAGATAGGGCGGGAGGATACACAGATACGCAGTATTTT. Its translation: CASSQDRAGGYTDTQYF.

The chain uses TRBV14 and TRBJ2-1; D may be TRBD1 (6 bases). CDR1 and CDR2 (germline): SGHDN, FVKESK. V was pared by 0 bases and J by 3 bases, with 12 bases between. There are 16 residues in the CDR3. CDR3 DNA: TGTGCCAGCAGCCAAGATGCAGGGGCCTTCTACAATGAGCAGTTCTTC. Its protein is CASSQDAGAFYNEQFF.

The chain couples TRBV19 to TRBJ2-1; TRBD2 matches 12 bases. With V trimmed by 8 bases and J by 7 bases, 6 bases remained unmatched. The germline gives CDR1 LNHDA, CDR2 SQIVND (reference sequence). This CDR3 contains 14 residues. CDR3 bases: TGTGCCAGTGAGACTAGCGGGAGACGAAATGAGCAGTTCTTC. Its translation: CASETSGRRNEQFF.

The chain has TRBV7-3 and TRBJ2-1; unclear D gene. This CDR3 spans 15 amino acids. Trimming cost V 4 bases and J 0 bases, with 10 bases left between them. CDR1 and CDR2 (germline): SGHTA, FQGTGA. Here the CDR3 reads CASSSVSASYNEQFF. CDR3 in DNA: TGTGCCAGCAGCTCCGTGAGCGCCTCCTACAATGAGCAGTTCTTC.

The chain recombines TRBV9 with TRBJ2-2; no definite D call. V was shortened by 0 bases and J by 6 bases, with 6 bases between the two germline ends. The CDR3 has 13 residues. Germline loops: CDR1 SGDLS, CDR2 YYNGEE. CDR3 coding DNA: TGTGCCAGCAGCGTAGCGGTCTCCGGGGAGCTGTTTTTT. Translating it yields CASSVAVSGELFF. The variable domain in full, with the rest retrieved from reference TRBV9 and TRBJ2-2, is DSGVTQTPKHLITATGQRVTLRCSPRSGDLSVYWYQQSLDQGLQFLIQYYNGEERAKGNILERFSAQQFPDLHSELNLSSLELGDSALYFCASSVAVSGELFFGEGSRLTVL.